This T cell receptor (beta chain) originates from a study of T cell repertoires in cytomegalovirus infection. Each CDR3 protein is one row after TCRdb ran MiXCR on the reads. The data contain roughly 730,000 distinct CDR3 sequences, roughly 33% of them singletons. The length of the CDR3 is 13 residues. The V segment lost 5 bases and the J segment 3 bases; nucleotides outside the gene matches: 4. The germline gives CDR1 DFQATT, CDR2 SNEGSKA (reference sequence). As concerns this clonotype: What it binds is unknown.

V is TRBV20-1 and J is TRBJ2-5, with 9 bases that match TRBD1. This TCR derives from a human donor in good health (CMV status not recorded). Some clones in this sample may be carry-over from other donors' samples. Sequenced material: cultured PBMCs, taken from culture after CMV antigen stimulation. The CDR3 DNA follows: TGCAGTGCTCCGGACAGGGGCGAAGAGACCCAGTACTTC. Its protein is CSAPDRGEETQYF.